Listed here are 10 T cell receptor beta chains from one sample, sequenced in a study of blood T cell repertoires in COVID-19. The method was immunoSEQ multiplex PCR; TCRdb's version includes in-frame clones alone and lacks a portion of them. The table includes about 210,000 clones, more than 75% detected once. Material for sequencing was peripheral blood. All receptors derive from a man in his fifties or sixties with acute or convalescent COVID-19.

This sequence joins TRBV28 and TRBJ1-1, with TRBD1 as a possible D gene (5 bases). There are 15 residues in the CDR3. V shed 3 bases and J shed 0 bases, with 11 bases lying between them. Germline values: CDR1 MDHEN, CDR2 SYDVKM. The DNA of the CDR3 is TGTGCCAGCAGTTTTGGGGCCGAAATGAACACTGAAGCTTTCTTT. This translates into CASSFGAEMNTEAFF.

The chain is built from TRBV2 and TRBJ1-5; maybe TRBD1 (5 bases). The V gene lost 3 bases and the J gene lost 0 bases, with 9 bases spanning the gap. CDR1 SNHLY and CDR2 FYNNEI come from the germline V gene. CDR3 length: 15 residues. CDR3 nucleotide sequence: TGTGCCAGCAGTGATTATAGGGGTAGCAATCAGCCCCAGCATTTT. Its protein product is CASSDYRGSNQPQHF.

The chain recombines TRBV24-1 with TRBJ2-3; 12 bases are shared with TRBD2. Trimming took 9 bases from V and 6 from J; bases not matched to a gene: 6. The germline CDR1 and CDR2 sequences are KGHDR and SFDVKD. CDR3 length equals 14 residues. The CDR3 region is CATGPGTSGDTQYF. The CDR3 DNA reads as TGTGCCACCGGCCCGGGGACTAGCGGGGATACGCAGTATTTT.

The chain combines TRBV5-1 with TRBJ1-1, with D unresolved. The CDR3 runs 13 residues. Trimming removed 2 bases from V and 1 base from J, with 6 bases in between. Looked up from germline, CDR1 is SGHRS and CDR2 is YFSETQ. Written as DNA, the CDR3 is TGCGCCAGCAGCTTTGAGGGGAACACTGAAGCTTTCTTT. Protein: CASSFEGNTEAFF.

This chain connects TRBV27 to TRBJ1-1, with D perhaps matching TRBD1 (5 bases). The CDR3 has 14 residues. Per germline, CDR1 MNHEY and CDR2 SMNVEV (reference sequence). Trimming took 1 base from V and 4 from J, leaving 10 bases between them. CDR3 residues: CASSLFGTLTEAFF. CDR3 DNA: TGTGCCAGCAGTTTATTCGGGACTCTCACTGAAGCTTTCTTT.

The chain is built from TRBV4-1 and TRBJ1-4, with TRBD1 matching over 10 bases. The CDR3 loop spans 16 amino acids. V gave up 4 bases and J gave up 4 bases; unmatched junction bases: 6. Germline CDR1 and CDR2: MGHRA and YSYEKL. The CDR3 DNA follows: TGCGCCAGCAGCCCACGACAGGGGGCGGGTAATGAAAAACTGTTTTTT. Translating gives CASSPRQGAGNEKLFF.

This rearrangement joins TRBV5-8 to TRBJ2-1; weak D call: TRBD1 (6 bases). The CDR3 runs to 15 residues. Germline V gives CDR1 SGHTS, CDR2 YDEGEE. V was trimmed by 4 bases and J by 4 bases, leaving 15 bases between them. In nucleotides, the CDR3 is TGTGCCAGCAGCACCGAACAGGGAAAATACAATGAGCAGTTCTTC. It yields the protein CASSTEQGKYNEQFF.

The J gene is TRBJ2-2, the V gene TRBV4-1, with D possibly TRBD2 on 6 matching bases. The CDR3 spans 17 residues. Trimming removed 1 base from V and 0 bases from J, with 12 bases in between. Germline CDR1 and CDR2: MGHRA and YSYEKL. The CDR3 spells CASSQAAGLSNTGELFF. Here the CDR3 DNA reads TGCGCCAGCAGCCAAGCGGCGGGACTCTCGAACACCGGGGAGCTGTTTTTT.

The J gene is TRBJ1-5, the V gene TRBV29-1; a possible D gene is TRBD1 (5 bases). The CDR3 spans 12 residues. The V gene's germline CDR1 is SQVTM and CDR2 ANQGSEA. V lost 4 bases, J lost 5 bases, and 9 bases lay in between. The chain's CDR3 is CSVGAGDQPQHF. The CDR3 DNA reads TGCAGCGTTGGTGCGGGGGATCAGCCCCAGCATTTT.

The chain uses TRBV9 and TRBJ1-1; unclear D gene. Trimming left V 4 bases short and J 11 bases short, with 18 bases between. Germline values: CDR1 SGDLS, CDR2 YYNGEE. There are 13 residues in the CDR3. CDR3 protein: CASSPQQIPGAFF. For the CDR3, the DNA is TGTGCCAGCAGCCCCCAACAGATCCCGGGGGCTTTCTTT.